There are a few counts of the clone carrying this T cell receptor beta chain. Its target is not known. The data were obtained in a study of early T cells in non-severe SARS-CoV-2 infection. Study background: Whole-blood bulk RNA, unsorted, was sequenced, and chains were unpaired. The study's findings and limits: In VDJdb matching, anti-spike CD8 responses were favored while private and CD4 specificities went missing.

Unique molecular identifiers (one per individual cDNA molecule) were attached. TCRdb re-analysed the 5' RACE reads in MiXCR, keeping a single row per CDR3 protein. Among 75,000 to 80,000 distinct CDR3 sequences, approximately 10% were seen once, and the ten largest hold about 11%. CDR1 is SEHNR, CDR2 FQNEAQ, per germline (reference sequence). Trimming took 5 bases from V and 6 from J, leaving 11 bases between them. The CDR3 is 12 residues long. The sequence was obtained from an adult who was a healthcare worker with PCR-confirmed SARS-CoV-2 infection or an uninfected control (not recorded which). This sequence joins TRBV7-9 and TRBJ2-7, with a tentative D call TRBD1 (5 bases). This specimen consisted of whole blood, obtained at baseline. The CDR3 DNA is TGTGCCAGCAGCCCGACAGCTATCGAGCAGTACTTC. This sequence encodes CASSPTAIEQYF.